This T cell receptor beta chain emerged from a study of T cells in narcolepsy. Study-level points and caveats: Blood of same and different patients, but not healthy controls, reportedly held recurring autoreactive clonotypes. In some patient and control memory CD4+ samples, autoreactive clones were absent. Autoreactive HCRT-specific and TRIB2-specific clonotypes were marked in same-patient CSF-versus-blood CD4+ comparisons.

Remarks on this clone: Its target is unknown.

Produced via immunoSEQ multiplex PCR; TCRdb's table is partial and in-frame only. The data contain tens of thousands of clones, 80% to 90% of them singletons. CDR1 is SGHTA, CDR2 FQGTGA, per germline. There are 15 residues in the CDR3. Trimming removed 3 bases at V and 5 bases at J, with 14 bases between. The origin of this receptor is a human donor with narcolepsy. Material: CD45RA- memory CD4+ T cells from PBMCs. The chain couples TRBV7-3 to TRBJ2-1; D unresolved. The CDR3 coding sequence is TGTGCCAGCAGCTTCCCTGGGGTAGCACACAATGAGCAGTTCTTC. As protein: CASSFPGVAHNEQFF.